These 9 T cell receptor beta chains share one sample of origin, sequenced in a study of long-term antiretroviral therapy in people with HIV. Sequencing used immunoSEQ v3.0 at survey level. The protocol was immunoSEQ multiplex PCR, while the TCRdb copy is restricted to in-frame clones and leaves out a portion. The table includes approximately 47,000 clones, about 80% detected once. Sequencing used unsorted PBMCs, obtained 0.8 years after starting antiretroviral therapy. The receptors shown here come from a woman aged 18-29 years with HIV.

The chain uses TRBV27 and TRBJ2-7; D ambiguous. The V end lost 2 bases, the J end lost 4 bases, and 9 bases lay between the germline ends. Germline V lookup: CDR1 MNHEY, CDR2 SMNVEV (reference sequence). The CDR3 is 13 amino acids. CDR3 protein: CASSLRVRYEQYF. CDR3 nucleotide sequence: TGTGCCAGCAGTTTACGGGTTAGGTACGAGCAGTACTTC.

V usage is TRBV7-2 and J usage is TRBJ2-5; D possibly corresponds to TRBD2 (5 bases). With 1 base removed from V and 1 base from J, the gap between germline ends came to 7 bases. Germline V CDR1 and CDR2: SGHTA, FQGNSA. The CDR3 sequence is 14 residues long. DNA for the CDR3: TGTGCCAGCAGCTTAGGAGGGATCCAAGAGACCCAGTACTTC. This encodes CASSLGGIQETQYF.

This chain links TRBV9 with TRBJ2-1, with D perhaps being TRBD1 or TRBD2 (5 bases each). Between the trimmed V and J ends, which lost 7 bases and 7 bases, there was a span of 9 bases. The CDR3 is 11 residues long. In germline, CDR1 is SGDLS, CDR2 YYNGEE. The CDR3 bases are TGTGCCAGCGCTTGGGGGAATGAGCAGTTCTTC. Protein: CASAWGNEQFF.

This clone was detected only a few times. The chain couples TRBV7-6 to TRBJ2-1; 7 nucleotides align to TRBD2. V was clipped by 3 bases and J by 0 bases; unmatched bases: 11. This CDR3 spans 18 amino acids. Germline V gene lookup returns CDR1 SGHVS and CDR2 FNYEAQ. CDR3 residues: CASSLEASGLSSYNEQFF. In nucleotides, the CDR3 is TGTGCCAGCAGCTTGGAGGCTAGCGGTCTGAGCTCCTACAATGAGCAGTTCTTC.

This clone was counted between two and nine times. The rearrangement uses TRBV6-5 and TRBJ1-2; no reliable D call. Germline V gene lookup returns CDR1 MNHEY and CDR2 SVGAGI. The V gene lost 0 bases and the J gene lost 8 bases, with 7 bases spanning the gap. The CDR3 has 12 residues. In nucleotides, the CDR3 is TGTGCCAGCAGTTACTCGGCAAGCGGCTACACCTTC. Its translation: CASSYSASGYTF.

The V and J genes are TRBV6-5 and TRBJ2-7; 8 bases map to TRBD1. Per the germline V gene, CDR1 is MNHEY and CDR2 is SVGAGI. J was trimmed by 2 bases and V by 0 bases; bases with no gene match: 6. This CDR3 is 16 amino acids long. For the CDR3, the DNA is TGTGCCAGCAGTTACTCATCAGGGGGCACCGCCTACGAGCAGTACTTC. It is translated as CASSYSSGGTAYEQYF.

V usage is TRBV19 and J usage is TRBJ1-5, with TRBD1 as a possible D gene (6 bases). The CDR3 sequence is 15 residues long. Trimming took 7 bases from V and 7 from J, leaving 20 bases between them. The germline V gene has CDR1 LNHDA and CDR2 SQIVND (reference sequence). CDR3 protein: CASMLGTGSWQPQHF. CDR3 coding DNA: TGTGCCAGTATGCTGGGTACAGGGTCTTGGCAGCCCCAGCATTTT. Based on the CDR3 plus reference TRBV19 and TRBJ1-5, the full variable domain is DGGITQSPKYLFRKEGQNVTLSCEQNLNHDAMYWYRQDPGQGLRLIYYSQIVNDFQKGDIAEGYSVSREKKESFPLTVTSAQKNPTAFYLCASMLGTGSWQPQHFGDGTRLSIL.

The chain is built from TRBV19 and TRBJ1-1; D might be TRBD1 (5 bases). Between the trimmed V and J ends, which lost 5 bases and 0 bases, there was a span of 16 bases. CDR3 length: 16 amino acids. Germline lookup yields CDR1 LNHDA and CDR2 SQIVND (reference sequence). In DNA form, the CDR3 reads TGTGCCAGTAGTTTGACAGACCTCATAATGAACACTGAAGCTTTCTTT. It encodes CASSLTDLIMNTEAFF.

This clone was seen more than once but under ten times. The chain couples TRBV5-1 to TRBJ2-7, with 10 bases fitting TRBD2. The CDR3 has 15 residues. CDR1 SGHRS and CDR2 YFSETQ come from the germline V gene. J was trimmed by 7 bases and V by 2 bases; bases with no gene match: 9. The CDR3 DNA follows: TGCGCCAGCAGCTTATCTAGCGGGAGTTCGGTTGAGCAGTACTTC. It translates to CASSLSSGSSVEQYF. The full variable domain, with the rest looked up from reference TRBV5-1 and TRBJ2-7, is KAGVTQTPRYLIKTRGQQVTLSCSPISGHRSVSWYQQTPGQGLQFLFEYFSETQRNKGNFPGRFSGRQFSNSRSEMNVSTLELGDSALYLCASSLSSGSSVEQYFGPGTRLTVT.